The T cell receptor (beta chain) under discussion was sequenced for a study of blood T cell repertoires in COVID-19. Study at large: Acute-phase and convalescent COVID-19 samples originated in the United States, Italy and Spain. The analysed material was cDNA or gDNA that came from T cells, B-cell-depleted T cells, or PBMCs.

Per the authors' pipeline: Estimated nucleated cell counts came from reference gene primer amplification. The protocol was immunoSEQ multiplex PCR, while the TCRdb copy is restricted to in-frame clones and leaves out a portion. That table furnishes V, J and clone size, whereas the DNA furnished D and trimming. Counted here are more than 40,000 clones, around 84% occurring once; the ten biggest clones make up less than 4.5%. The junction had 6 bases not matched to a gene; V was cut back by 8 bases and J by 3 bases. This CDR3 contains 15 residues. The germline CDR1 and CDR2 sequences are MNHEY and SVGAGI.

The chain has TRBV6-5 and TRBJ2-2; 10 nucleotides line up with TRBD1. The sample was peripheral blood. The clonotype was recovered from a man aged 50-59 years with active COVID-19. The DNA for the CDR3 is TGTGCCAGCGAGGATGGACAGGGGGACACCGGGGAGCTGTTTTTT. Its protein product is CASEDGQGDTGELFF.